This T cell receptor (beta chain) was identified in a study of blood T cell repertoires in COVID-19. The ends were cut back, 0 bases at V and 4 bases at J, with 15 bases in the middle. The CDR3 is made up of 16 amino acids. CDR1 is LGHNA, CDR2 YNFKEQ, per germline. The table came from immunoSEQ multiplex PCR; TCRdb's copy has only in-frame clones and leaves some out. In the table there are about 280,000 clones, roughly 85% of which are singletons. This clone came up once. The sample consisted of peripheral blood. The chain has TRBV4-2 and TRBJ1-2; D is possibly TRBD1 (6 bases). The TCR sequence derives from a woman in her 70s with acute or convalescent COVID-19. As DNA, the CDR3 is TGTGCCAGCAGCCAAGATGTTTCAGGGGCCGGCTATGGCTACACCTTC. This translates into CASSQDVSGAGYGYTF.